The T cell receptor beta chain under discussion was sequenced for a study of blood T cell repertoires in COVID-19. For the study at large: From the United States, Italy and Spain came samples of acute and convalescent COVID-19. T cells, B-cell-depleted T cells, or PBMCs provided the cDNA or gDNA that served as material.

Profiled with immunoSEQ multiplex PCR; TCRdb holds only in-frame clones, not every one. The table includes 100,000 to 150,000 clones, almost 85% detected once. This clone was detected once. The V end was cut by 4 bases, the J end by 8 bases, with 11 bases between. The germline gives CDR1 ENHRY, CDR2 SYGVKD. The CDR3 has 12 residues. This clonotype originated in a man aged 60-69 years with acute or convalescent COVID-19. The sequencing sample was made of peripheral blood. The chain combines TRBV10-3 with TRBJ1-2, with D hard to call. The CDR3 bases are TGTGCCATCAGTGTTACAGACCGGGGCTACACCTTC. Translated, it gives CAISVTDRGYTF.